One and the same sample provided the 22 T cell receptor beta chains below, sequenced in a study of neoadjuvant anti-PD-1 for oral cavity cancer. Clones were read by immunoSEQ multiplex PCR, and TCRdb kept only the in-frame ones, dropping some. The sample yields 15,000 or so clones, approximately 77% seen once. The time point: after neoadjuvant nivolumab, at surgical resection. Sequences were derived from PBMCs, sampled after nivolumab (anti-PD-1) treatment. The receptor source for this set is a person aged 35 to 85 with oral cavity squamous cell carcinoma.

CDR3 sequence (DNA): TGTGCCAGTGATGCAGGGGGTTTAGGTCAGCCCCAGCATTTT. Translated: CASDAGGLGQPQHF. The chain has TRBV19 and TRBJ1-5; TRBD1 matches 7 bases. The CDR3 spans 14 residues. Germline V CDR1 and CDR2: LNHDA, SQIVND (reference sequence). Trimming took 8 bases from V and 6 from J; bases not matched to a gene: 10. Variable domain in full (rest from reference TRBV19 and TRBJ1-5): DGGITQSPKYLFRKEGQNVTLSCEQNLNHDAMYWYRQDPGQGLRLIYYSQIVNDFQKGDIAEGYSVSREKKESFPLTVTSAQKNPTAFYLCASDAGGLGQPQHFGDGTRLSIL.

V gene TRBV7-6 combines with J gene TRBJ1-1; tentative D call: TRBD1 (6 bases). Germline V gives CDR1 SGHVS, CDR2 FNYEAQ. Trimming removed 1 base from V and 0 bases from J, with 18 bases in between. This CDR3 contains 18 residues. In DNA form, the CDR3 reads TGTGCCAGCAGCTTAGTGGTCGTGACAGGATGGATGAACACTGAAGCTTTCTTT. As protein: CASSLVVVTGWMNTEAFF. The full variable domain, in which reference TRBV7-6 and TRBJ1-1 provide the parts outside the CDR3, is GAGVSQSPRYKVTKRGQDVALRCDPISGHVSLYWYRQALGQGPEFLTYFNYEAQQDKSGLPNDRFSAERPEGSISTLTIQRTEQRDSAMYRCASSLVVVTGWMNTEAFFGQGTRLTVV.

V and J are TRBV6-6 and TRBJ2-1, with D unclear. This CDR3 is 13 amino acids long. V lost 7 bases to trimming and J lost 9 bases, with 16 bases between them. Per the germline V gene, CDR1 is MNHNY and CDR2 is SVGAGI (reference sequence). This CDR3 is CASTRPPKSEQFF. In DNA form, the CDR3 reads TGTGCCAGCACCCGCCCCCCGAAGTCTGAGCAGTTCTTC.

The V call is TRBV7-8, the J call TRBJ2-5, with a tentative D call TRBD2 (7 bases). Germline V gene sequence: CDR1 SGHVS, CDR2 FQNEAQ. Trimming removed 5 bases at V and 7 bases at J, with 20 bases between. This CDR3 region has 15 residues. The CDR3 protein is CASSKFLHREGTQYF. The DNA of the CDR3 is TGTGCCAGCAGCAAGTTTTTGCACAGGGAGGGGACCCAGTACTTC.

This clone was counted a few times. The chain carries TRBV4-1 and TRBJ2-7; TRBD1 matches at 9 bases. Germline values: CDR1 MGHRA, CDR2 YSYEKL. The CDR3 has 15 residues. V lost 2 bases and J lost 2; bases outside the gene matches: 4. The CDR3 loop is CASSQPRDRAYEQYF. Here the CDR3 DNA reads TGCGCCAGCAGCCAACCCCGGGACAGGGCCTACGAGCAGTACTTC.

The J gene is TRBJ1-1, the V gene TRBV6-5; D ambiguous. The CDR3 runs 15 residues. Trimming removed 0 bases at V and 0 bases at J, with 8 bases between. Germline CDR1 reads MNHEY; CDR2 reads SVGAGI. The CDR3 spells CASSYSGNLNTEAFF. The CDR3 coding sequence is TGTGCCAGCAGTTACTCGGGCAATCTGAACACTGAAGCTTTCTTT.

The chain has TRBV5-4 and TRBJ2-1, with D unresolved. V dropped 4 bases and J dropped 7 bases, with 12 bases sitting between them. The CDR3 spans 13 residues. Germline lookup yields CDR1 SGHNT and CDR2 YYREEE (reference sequence). Here the CDR3 DNA reads TGTGCCAGCAGCCCCCTTGTGGGGAATGAGCAGTTCTTC. Residues: CASSPLVGNEQFF.

The gene calls are TRBV11-2 and TRBJ1-2; D is unclear. CDR3 length: 17 residues. Trimming left V 6 bases short and J 8 bases short, with 28 bases between. CDR1 and CDR2 from the germline V gene are SGHAT and FQNNGV. CDR3 region: CASRGGKGRTIGEGYTF. CDR3 nucleotides: TGTGCCAGCAGGGGCGGGAAAGGACGGACCATTGGGGAGGGCTACACCTTC.

V and J are TRBV9 and TRBJ1-2; 7 nucleotides line up with TRBD1. Germline V lookup: CDR1 SGDLS, CDR2 YYNGEE. The CDR3 sequence is 14 residues long. Trimming removed 4 bases from V and 5 bases from J; junction bases left unmatched: 8. The CDR3 region has the DNA TGTGCCAGCAGCTTAACAGGGGCCGTGTATGGCTACACCTTC. It codes for CASSLTGAVYGYTF.

The gene calls are TRBV2 and TRBJ1-1, with TRBD1 as a possible D gene (5 bases). From germline, CDR1 is SNHLY and CDR2 FYNNEI. Trimming removed 4 bases from V and 3 bases from J, with 9 bases in between. The CDR3 contains 13 residues. CDR3 nucleotides: TGTGCCAGCAGTGTAGGGGAATACACTGAAGCTTTCTTT. Amino acids: CASSVGEYTEAFF.

CDR3 DNA sequence: TGTGCCAGCAGCCAGGGGGGACTGGGCACCCGCGAGCAGTACTTC. It is translated as CASSQGGLGTREQYF. The chain employs TRBV14 and TRBJ2-7, with D possibly matching TRBD2 (6 bases). CDR1 is SGHDN and CDR2 is FVKESK in the germline V gene. This CDR3 has 15 amino acids. Trimming took 3 bases from V and 6 from J, leaving 18 bases between them.

The chain couples TRBV6-5 to TRBJ2-2; unclear D gene. Germline V lookup: CDR1 MNHEY, CDR2 SVGAGI. Trimming pared 0 bases from V and 6 bases from J, leaving 5 bases between. This CDR3 comprises 13 residues. The CDR3 DNA follows: TGTGCCAGCAGTTACTCGATGGCCGGGGAGCTGTTTTTT. Translating gives CASSYSMAGELFF.

This chain uses TRBV15 with TRBJ1-1, with a tentative D call TRBD1 (5 bases). The CDR3 is 16 residues long. CDR1 is LNHNV, CDR2 YYDKDF, per germline (reference sequence). Trimming removed 0 bases from V and 0 bases from J, with 11 bases in between. This CDR3 reads CATSRDQWGLNTEAFF. Here the CDR3 DNA reads TGTGCCACCAGCAGAGATCAGTGGGGGTTGAACACTGAAGCTTTCTTT.

V usage is TRBV5-6 and J usage is TRBJ2-5; D is uncertain. V lost 2 bases and J 0 bases, leaving 8 bases between the germline ends. This CDR3 is built from 14 residues. The germline V gene has CDR1 SGHDT and CDR2 YYEEEE. The CDR3 sequence is CASSLRAYQETQYF. The CDR3 DNA follows: TGTGCCAGCAGCTTAAGGGCTTACCAAGAGACCCAGTACTTC.

The rearrangement links TRBV27 to TRBJ2-3; D unresolved. Germline V CDR1 and CDR2: MNHEY, SMNVEV (reference sequence). Trimming removed 3 bases at V and 3 bases at J, with 13 bases between. The CDR3 totals 15 residues. This CDR3 is CASSFQPLSTDTQYF. The DNA of the CDR3 is TGTGCCAGCAGTTTCCAACCACTGAGTACAGATACGCAGTATTTT.

As DNA, the CDR3 is TGTGCCAGCAGCGGGTCCGACAGGGGCGCGACTGAAGCTTTCTTT. It specifies CASSGSDRGATEAFF. This chain links TRBV5-8 with TRBJ1-1; 8 nucleotides align to TRBD1. CDR3 length: 15 residues. From germline, CDR1 is SGHTS and CDR2 YDEGEE. V lost 4 bases to trimming and J lost 5 bases; unmatched junction nucleotides: 10.

The rearrangement joins TRBV7-6 to TRBJ2-5; no definite D call. V lost 5 bases to trimming and J lost 2 bases, with 3 bases between them. The CDR3 is 11 residues long. Germline CDR1 reads SGHVS; CDR2 reads FNYEAQ. The CDR3 nucleotides read TGTGCCAGCAGCAAACAAGAGACCCAGTACTTC. It encodes CASSKQETQYF.

The rearrangement links TRBV6-4 to TRBJ2-2; D call uncertain. Germline loops: CDR1 MRHNA, CDR2 SNTAGT. V was pared by 0 bases and J by 11 bases, with 10 bases between. The CDR3 has 13 residues. The CDR3 DNA reads TGTGCCAGCAGTGACTCGGATGGGTCCGAGCTGTTTTTT. Its protein is CASSDSDGSELFF.

CDR3 residues: CASSRNTDTQYF. CDR3 sequence (DNA): TGTGCCAGCAGCCGAAACACAGATACGCAGTATTTT. The chain carries TRBV7-3 and TRBJ2-3; D gene unclear. There are 12 residues in the CDR3. Trimming took off 5 bases at V and 2 bases at J, with 5 bases between the two ends. Germline lookup yields CDR1 SGHTA and CDR2 FQGTGA.

The rearrangement joins TRBV10-3 to TRBJ1-6, with D hard to call. The CDR3 is made up of 15 amino acids. Trimming took 3 bases from V and 0 from J, leaving 6 bases between them. Germline V lookup: CDR1 ENHRY, CDR2 SYGVKD. This chain's CDR3 is CAISEEDSYNSPLHF. CDR3 DNA sequence: TGTGCCATCAGTGAAGAGGACTCCTATAATTCACCCCTCCACTTT.

This clone was found once. The rearrangement uses TRBV7-9 and TRBJ1-1, with 7 positions matching TRBD1. J lost 1 base, V lost 3 bases, and 2 bases had no gene match. The germline V gene has CDR1 SEHNR and CDR2 FQNEAQ (reference sequence). CDR3 size: 14 residues. Written as DNA, the CDR3 is TGTGCCAGCAGCTTCGGACAGGCGAACACTGAAGCTTTCTTT. It codes for CASSFGQANTEAFF.

This clone came up a few times. The chain employs TRBV6-1 and TRBJ1-2; possibly TRBD1 for D (6 bases). The germline V and J ends were trimmed by 8 bases and 5 bases, with 12 bases remaining between them. The CDR3 spans 12 residues. CDR1 MNHNS and CDR2 SASEGT come from the germline V gene. The CDR3 bases are TGTGCCAGCTCTTCAGGACAGTATGGCTACACCTTC. Encoded protein: CASSSGQYGYTF.